A selection of T cell receptor beta chains follows, all from one sample in a study of human T cells and chemical hapten exposure. TCRdb re-called the RACE reads through MiXCR, storing one row per CDR3 protein. The table records around 200,000 distinct CDR3 sequences, 20% to 25% of them present only once. The input for sequencing was whole blood, taken in connection with sensitization to the hapten diphenylcyclopropenone (DPC). These receptors were obtained from a woman aged 40 to 49 with alopecia areata. Some clones in this sample may be carry-over from other donors' samples. The CDR3 runs from the conserved cysteine through the conserved F or W. D genes are given only for firm matches. Not every row has a clone size; where given, it reads once, few, many or a size class.

TRBD2	TRBV30	TRBJ2-7	-	TGTGCGTCCACCGGGACTAGTTTTTACGAGCAGTACTTC	CASTGTSFYEQYF
-	TRBV7-2	TRBJ1-1	-	TGTGCCAGCAGCGACGAGATTACAGGGTCCACTGAAGCTTTCTTT	CASSDEITGSTEAFF
-	TRBV28	TRBJ2-7	-	TGTGCCACCTCGAGGGGGGTCTCCGAGCAGTACTTC	CATSRGVSEQYF
-	TRBV7-2	TRBJ1-4	few	TGTGCCAGCAGCCGAGGACAGCATAATGAAAAACTGTTTTTT	CASSRGQHNEKLFF
TRBD2	TRBV4-3	TRBJ2-7	-	TGCGCCAGCAGCCAAGTGTTAGCGGGGGACGAGCAGTACTTC	CASSQVLAGDEQYF
-	TRBV20-1	TRBJ1-5	few	TGCAGTGCTAGAGATCAACAACAGCCCCAGCATTTT	CSARDQQQPQHF
TRBD1	TRBV28	TRBJ2-2	-	TGTGCCAGCAGCAGTACAGGGGAAGGCACCGGGGAGCTGTTTTTT	CASSSTGEGTGELFF
-	TRBV27	TRBJ2-3	-	TGTGCCAGCAGTTTACGGGGTTCGGGCACAGATACGCAGTATTTT	CASSLRGSGTDTQYF
-	TRBV5-1	TRBJ2-7	-	TGCGCCAGCAGCTTAACCGCGGCCAGCTCCTACGAGCAGTACTTC	CASSLTAASSYEQYF
-	TRBV29-1	TRBJ2-5	many	TGCAGCGCTGTGACAGTAGGGGAGACCCAGTACTTC	CSAVTVGETQYF
-	TRBV6-6	TRBJ2-1	-	TGTGCCAGCAGTGCCTTAACGGGACGGACTTACAATGAGCAGTTCTTC	CASSALTGRTYNEQFF
TRBD1	TRBV7-9	TRBJ2-7	-	TGTGCCAGCAGCCCTACAGGGGGCGGAGAGCAGTACTTC	CASSPTGGGEQYF
-	TRBV7-2	TRBJ1-1	many	TGTGCCAGCAGCTCTGGACAGAACACTGAAGCTTTCTTT	CASSSGQNTEAFF
-	TRBV2	TRBJ2-1	few	TGTGCCAGGGGCGTGACTACCCAACACGCCAATGAGCAGTTCTTC	CARGVTTQHANEQFF
TRBD1	TRBV5-1	TRBJ1-3	-	TGCGCCAGCAGTTCCGGACAGGGGGCAAACACCATATATTTT	CASSSGQGANTIYF
TRBD1	TRBV12-3/TRBV12-4	TRBJ1-5	few	TGTGCCAGCAGACTCGGACAGGGTGGTCAGCCCCAGCATTTT	CASRLGQGGQPQHF
-	TRBV20-1	TRBJ2-3	once	TGCAGTGCTAAACGGACTACGGGGGATACGCAGTATTTT	CSAKRTTGDTQYF
-	TRBV5-5	TRBJ1-1	few	TGTGCCAGCAGCCTATGGACAGACACTGAAGCTTTCTTT	CASSLWTDTEAFF
TRBD2	TRBV7-3	TRBJ2-2	-	TGTGCCAGCAGCCCTAGCGGGACAGTCACCGGGGAGCTGTTTTTT	CASSPSGTVTGELFF
-	TRBV19	TRBJ2-2	-	TGTGCCAGTTCGTCCGGAGGTGGCGCCGGGGAGCTGTTTTTT	CASSSGGGAGELFF
TRBD2	TRBV20-1	TRBJ2-1	once	TGCAGTGCTAGATCTCCTAGCGGGAGCTCCTACAATGAGCAGTTCTTC	CSARSPSGSSYNEQFF
-	TRBV6-5	TRBJ1-1	-	TGTGCCAGCAGTTACTCGGCGGGTATGAACACTGAAGCTTTCTTT	CASSYSAGMNTEAFF
TRBD2	TRBV20-1	TRBJ2-3	-	TGCAGTGCTAGCGAAGCGGGAGGGCCCCGAGTAAAAGATACGCAGTATTTT	CSASEAGGPRVKDTQYF
-	TRBV21-1	TRBJ2-7	few	TGTGCCAGCACAGGCGAGCAGTACTTC	CASTGEQYF
-	TRBV11-2	TRBJ2-7	-	TGTGCCAGCAGCTTCGCGGAAGGTCCAGCCTACGAGCAGTACTTC	CASSFAEGPAYEQYF
-	TRBV12-3/TRBV12-4	TRBJ2-5	-	TGTGCCAGCAGTTATCCCCGAGAGACCCAGTACTTC	CASSYPRETQYF
-	TRBV20-1	TRBJ1-5	many	TGCAGTGCTAGCCGTGGACAGCTGAATCAGCCCCAGCATTTT	CSASRGQLNQPQHF
-	TRBV24-1	TRBJ2-3	many	TGTGCCACCAGTGTCAGCACAGATACGCAGTATTTT	CATSVSTDTQYF
TRBD2	TRBV4-2	TRBJ2-3	many	TGTGCCAGCAGCCAAGGGGGGACTAGCGGGCCCGATACGCAGTATTTT	CASSQGGTSGPDTQYF
TRBD2	TRBV20-1	TRBJ2-7	-	TGCAGTGCCACCCGGGGGGGGGGCTTTTCCGAGCAGTACTTC	CSATRGGGFSEQYF
-	TRBV29-1	TRBJ2-1	-	TGCAGCGTTGAGGTAATAAATCGGAGCTCCTACAATGAGCAGTTCTTC	CSVEVINRSSYNEQFF
-	TRBV20-1	TRBJ1-4	-	TGCAGTGCTAGAGATCCCAGGGCAACTAATGAAAAACTGTTTTTT	CSARDPRATNEKLFF
TRBD1	TRBV9	TRBJ2-7	-	TGTGCCAGCAGCGGGGGACAGGGCGCCACCTACGAGCAGTACTTC	CASSGGQGATYEQYF
-	TRBV28	TRBJ2-3	few	TGTGTTTCGATTCTGGGAGATACGCAGTATTTT	CVSILGDTQYF
-	TRBV6-1	TRBJ1-2	few	TGTGCCAGCGAGTCAGCGAATCCTAACTATGGCTACACCTTC	CASESANPNYGYTF
-	TRBV6-6	TRBJ1-1	few	TGTGCCAGCAGTTACGAATTGCGAGGGCCTGGGAACACTGAAGCTTTCTTT	CASSYELRGPGNTEAFF
-	TRBV27	TRBJ1-1	many	TGTGCCAGCGCTACACAGGGTAGGACTGAAGCTTTCTTT	CASATQGRTEAFF
TRBD1	TRBV15	TRBJ1-1	-	TGTGCCACCAGCCCCAGGGGGAGGACTGAAGCTTTCTTT	CATSPRGRTEAFF
-	TRBV18	TRBJ2-3	-	TGTGCCAGCTCACCAAGACAAGCCCCTAGCACAGATACGCAGTATTTT	CASSPRQAPSTDTQYF
-	TRBV5-1	TRBJ2-5	few	TGCGCCAGCAGCCTGGGACATGGGCAAGAGACCCAGTACTTC	CASSLGHGQETQYF
TRBD2	TRBV20-1	TRBJ2-4	few	TGCAGTGCGCCGACTAGCGGGAGGTCCAAAAACATTCAGTACTTC	CSAPTSGRSKNIQYF
-	TRBV7-9	TRBJ2-1	-	TGTGCCAGCAGCTACCCGGGTTACAATGAGCAGTTCTTC	CASSYPGYNEQFF
-	TRBV6-2/TRBV6-3	TRBJ1-5	few	TGTGCCAGCAGTTACACCCTCGAAAGATCAGGGGAGAGGCAGCCCCAGCATTTT	CASSYTLERSGERQPQHF
TRBD2	TRBV20-1	TRBJ2-7	-	TGCAGTGCCCGAGGGTTCCGGGAGGGCTCCTACGAGCAGTACTTC	CSARGFREGSYEQYF
-	TRBV5-1	TRBJ2-3	few	TGCGCCAGCAGCTTGGGGGGTTACACAGATACGCAGTATTTT	CASSLGGYTDTQYF
-	TRBV11-2	TRBJ2-1	-	TGTGCCAGCAGCTCCCTGCCGACCAGCGGGGAGCAGTTCTTC	CASSSLPTSGEQFF
-	TRBV5-1	TRBJ2-7	few	TGCGCCAGCAGCTTGACCACCTTCGGCGAGCAGTACTTC	CASSLTTFGEQYF
-	TRBV7-9	TRBJ2-7	few	TGTGCCAGCAGGTCGCCGGGACGGGAGCAGTACTTC	CASRSPGREQYF
TRBD2	TRBV6-2/TRBV6-3	TRBJ2-1	-	TGTGCCAGCAGCCACCTAGCGGGGGGAGCCAATGAGCAGTTCTTC	CASSHLAGGANEQFF
TRBD1	TRBV27	TRBJ2-3	-	TGTGCCAGCAGTTCTCGGACAGGGGGCTTCGCAGATACGCAGTATTTT	CASSSRTGGFADTQYF
-	TRBV21-1	TRBJ2-5	-	TGTGCCAGCAGCAAAAAGATAGATTTTCGCCAAGAGACCCAGTACTTC	CASSKKIDFRQETQYF
-	TRBV9	TRBJ1-1	-	TGTGCCAGCAGCGTAGGAGGTTTCGACACTGAAGCTTTCTTT	CASSVGGFDTEAFF
-	TRBV20-1	TRBJ1-1	-	TGCAGTGCTAGTGAAGGGGATCTCATGAACACTGAAGCTTTCTTT	CSASEGDLMNTEAFF
-	TRBV6-2/TRBV6-3	TRBJ1-1	-	TGTGCCAGCATCGCGTCCTGGGTTGTTGCTGAAGCTTTCTTT	CASIASWVVAEAFF
TRBD2	TRBV6-2/TRBV6-3	TRBJ2-5	many	TGTGCCAGCAGCCTCGTCCGGGGGGAAGGAGAGACCCAGTACTTC	CASSLVRGEGETQYF
-	TRBV6-2/TRBV6-3	TRBJ2-1	few	TGTGCCAGCAGTTACCCGAATGGCGCTAAAGACTACAATGAGCAGTTCTTC	CASSYPNGAKDYNEQFF
TRBD1	TRBV29-1	TRBJ1-4	few	TGCAGCGTGGTGGACAGGGGGGCACTTACCGAAAAACTGTTTTTT	CSVVDRGALTEKLFF
TRBD2	TRBV28	TRBJ2-5	few	TGTGCCAGCAGTCCCCCTCGCCTGAGCGGGAGGGATCAAGAGACCCAGTACTTC	CASSPPRLSGRDQETQYF
-	TRBV2	TRBJ2-7	-	TGTGTCAGCATCAGTTCCTCCTACGAGCAGTACTTC	CVSISSSYEQYF